Following are 26 T cell receptor beta chains from one sample sequenced in a study of early T cells in non-severe SARS-CoV-2 infection. TCRdb re-called the 5' RACE reads through MiXCR, storing one row per CDR3 protein. The table shows approximately 30,000 distinct CDR3 sequences, with approximately 7% occurring only once. The source material was whole blood. The receptors shown here come from an adult who was a healthcare worker with PCR-confirmed SARS-CoV-2 infection or an uninfected control (not recorded which).

This clonotype was seen only a few times. The chain combines TRBV21-1 with TRBJ2-1; no check of the table's D call, TRBD1, against the DNA was made. TRBV21-1 counts as a pseudogene. CDR3 size: 14 residues. In DNA, the CDR3 is TGTGCCAGCTTTCGGGGGCCGGGTTACAATGAGCAGTTCTTC. It encodes CASFRGPGYNEQFF.

The chain combines TRBV29-1 with TRBJ2-1; no clear D. The CDR3 runs to 14 residues. V was cut by 1 base and J by 4 bases, with 11 bases left in between. CDR1 and CDR2 from the germline V gene are SQVTM and ANQGSEA. CDR3: CSVEAGAFYNEQFF. CDR3 in DNA: TGCAGCGTTGAAGCAGGTGCCTTTTACAATGAGCAGTTCTTC.

In its sample, this clonotype was seen many times. The rearrangement uses TRBV28 and TRBJ2-5; 11 positions match TRBD2. CDR3 length: 15 amino acids. Looked up from germline, CDR1 is MDHEN and CDR2 is SYDVKM. After removal of 5 bases from V and 7 bases from J, the junction contained 9 bases not matched to a gene. The CDR3 DNA is TGTGCCAGCAGTCTGGGGACTAGCGGTAGGGGGACCCAGTACTTC. Translation: CASSLGTSGRGTQYF.

Details on this clonotype: A read error is possible here, since a much larger clone lies one base away. This rearrangement joins TRBV12-3 or TRBV12-4 to TRBJ2-7; D gene unclear. CDR3 size: 11 residues. CDR3 DNA sequence: TGTGCCAGCAGCCAATACTACGAGCAGAACTTC. Residues: CASSQYYEQNF.

This clonotype was detected ten times or more. This sequence joins TRBV19 and TRBJ1-2; possible D gene TRBD1, 5 bases. Per germline, CDR1 LNHDA and CDR2 SQIVND (reference sequence). V dropped 10 bases and J dropped 6 bases, with 9 bases sitting between them. There are 10 residues in the CDR3. CDR3 nucleotides: TGTGCCACGTCCAGGGATGGCTACACCTTC. Protein sequence: CATSRDGYTF.

This clonotype was observed many times. This chain links TRBV20-1 with TRBJ2-7; a possible D gene is TRBD1 (5 bases). Between the trimmed V and J ends, which lost 3 bases and 2 bases, there was a span of 14 bases. This CDR3 is 14 amino acids long. Per germline, CDR1 DFQATT and CDR2 SNEGSKA (reference sequence). The CDR3 region has the DNA TGCAGTGCTAGTTCCGACAGACCGCCCTACGAGCAGTACTTC. It yields the protein CSASSDRPPYEQYF.

This clonotype came up a few times. The rearrangement joins TRBV29-1 to TRBJ2-3, with unresolved D. The length of the CDR3 is 14 residues. V was trimmed by 2 bases and J by 0 bases, leaving 9 bases between them. Germline lookup yields CDR1 SQVTM and CDR2 ANQGSEA. CDR3 residues: CSVERSTSTDTQYF. DNA of the CDR3: TGCAGCGTTGAAAGGTCAACTAGCACAGATACGCAGTATTTT.

This clonotype was found many times. The CDR3 spells CASSRGLAASVEQYF. CDR3 nucleotides: TGTGCCAGCTCGCGGGGACTAGCGGCGTCTGTGGAGCAGTACTTC. J is TRBJ2-7 and V is TRBV6-2 or TRBV6-3, with 11 bases aligning to TRBD2. The V segment lost 8 bases and the J segment 7 bases; nucleotides outside the gene matches: 13. Germline V lookup: CDR1 MNHEY, CDR2 SVGEGT. The CDR3 is 15 amino acids.

This clonotype came up a few times. The J gene is TRBJ1-6, the V gene TRBV5-6, with TRBD1 as a possible D gene (5 bases). Germline CDR1 reads SGHDT; CDR2 reads YYEEEE. Trimming left V 3 bases short and J 10 bases short, with 14 bases between. The CDR3 covers 14 residues. The CDR3 sequence: CASSSPRGVSPLHF. CDR3 sequence (DNA): TGTGCCAGCAGCTCCCCCCGAGGGGTCTCACCCCTCCACTTT.

This clonotype showed up many times. J is TRBJ1-5 and V is TRBV5-1; TRBD1 agrees at 7 bases. V was pared by 4 bases and J by 2 bases, with 6 bases of the junction left unmatched. This CDR3 contains 15 residues. From germline, CDR1 is SGHRS and CDR2 YFSETQ. This chain's CDR3 is CASSKGAGGNQPQHF. CDR3 nucleotides: TGCGCCAGCAGCAAGGGGGCTGGAGGCAATCAGCCCCAGCATTTT. The full variable domain, its missing parts supplied by reference TRBV5-1 and TRBJ1-5, is KAGVTQTPRYLIKTRGQQVTLSCSPISGHRSVSWYQQTPGQGLQFLFEYFSETQRNKGNFPGRFSGRQFSNSRSEMNVSTLELGDSALYLCASSKGAGGNQPQHFGDGTRLSIL.

This clonotype was seen repeatedly, ten times or more. The V and J genes are TRBV18 and TRBJ2-5; D is undetermined. Trimming left V 2 bases short and J 5 bases short, with 9 bases between. Germline assignment: CDR1 KGHSH and CDR2 LQKENI. The CDR3 extends over 13 amino acids. In DNA form, the CDR3 reads TGTGCCAGCTCACCAGGGCTTGAGGAGACCCAGTACTTC. Its translation: CASSPGLEETQYF.

V usage is TRBV28 and J usage is TRBJ2-1; D uncertain. The CDR3 contains 13 residues. Trimming left V 2 bases short and J 6 bases short, with 8 bases between. Germline V gene data show CDR1 as MDHEN and CDR2 as SYDVKM. CDR3 in amino acids: CASSLGASNEQFF. CDR3 nucleotide sequence: TGTGCCAGCAGTTTAGGTGCCAGCAATGAGCAGTTCTTC.

This clonotype was observed many times. V gene TRBV5-1 combines with J gene TRBJ2-2; D not certain. Trimming pared 2 bases from V and 5 bases from J, leaving 10 bases between. The CDR3 totals 14 residues. Germline-derived CDR1 and CDR2 are SGHRS and YFSETQ. DNA of the CDR3: TGCGCCAGCAGCTTAAGGGTCGAGACCGGGGAGCTGTTTTTT. This sequence encodes CASSLRVETGELFF. The variable domain in full, completed from reference TRBV5-1 and TRBJ2-2, reads KAGVTQTPRYLIKTRGQQVTLSCSPISGHRSVSWYQQTPGQGLQFLFEYFSETQRNKGNFPGRFSGRQFSNSRSEMNVSTLELGDSALYLCASSLRVETGELFFGEGSRLTVL.

This clonotype occurred many times. The CDR3 loop is CASSLGQYDYGYTF. As DNA, the CDR3 is TGTGCCAGCAGCTTAGGGCAGTATGACTATGGCTACACCTTC. The chain links TRBV7-3 to TRBJ1-2, with D unclear. The germline V gene has CDR1 SGHTA and CDR2 FQGTGA. The germline V and J ends were trimmed by 2 bases and 3 bases, with 10 bases remaining between them. This CDR3 contains 14 residues. The whole variable domain, filled in from reference TRBV7-3 and TRBJ1-2, reads GAGVSQTPSNKVTEKGKYVELRCDPISGHTALYWYRQSLGQGPEFLIYFQGTGAADDSGLPNDRFFAVRPEGSVSTLKIQRTERGDSAVYLCASSLGQYDYGYTFGSGTRLTVV.

This clonotype was observed at least ten times. The chain joins TRBV7-2 to TRBJ2-3, with TRBD2 identical over 7 bases. This CDR3 region has 16 residues. Trimming at V came to 7 bases and at J to 0 bases, leaving 10 bases not matched to a gene. Germline CDR1 and CDR2: SGHTA and FQGNSA. The chain's CDR3 is CASNIRAGESTDTQYF. The CDR3 coding sequence is TGTGCCAGCAACATTAGGGCGGGGGAGAGCACAGATACGCAGTATTTT.

The CDR3 sequence is CASSELTSSGGAWSKNIQYF. For the CDR3, the DNA is TGTGCCAGCAGTGAACTAACTTCTAGCGGGGGGGCCTGGTCCAAAAACATTCAGTACTTC. The chain couples TRBV2 to TRBJ2-4; 12 nucleotides align to TRBD2. This CDR3 comprises 20 residues. Germline loops: CDR1 SNHLY, CDR2 FYNNEI. V shed 2 bases, J shed 2 bases, and the junction held 13 bases outside the gene matches. Full variable domain (rest looked up from reference TRBV2 and TRBJ2-4): EPEVTQTPSHQVTQMGQEVILRCVPISNHLYFYWYRQILGQKVEFLVSFYNNEISEKSEIFDDQFSVERPDGSNFTLKIRSTKLEDSAMYFCASSELTSSGGAWSKNIQYFGAGTRLSVL.

This clonotype was counted at least ten times. The V gene is TRBV7-3, the J gene TRBJ1-2, with no clear D. Between the trimmed V and J ends, which lost 5 bases and 3 bases, there was a span of 16 bases. The CDR3 has 15 residues. Germline loops: CDR1 SGHTA, CDR2 FQGTGA. CDR3 coding DNA: TGTGCCAGCAGCCCGTTCAAGATAGGCCACTATGGCTACACCTTC. The encoded protein is CASSPFKIGHYGYTF.

This clonotype was picked up many times. The rearrangement uses TRBV12-3 or TRBV12-4 and TRBJ1-2; unclear D gene. The CDR3 runs 14 residues. V was cut by 6 bases and J by 0 bases, with 11 bases left in between. CDR3 in DNA: TGTGCCAGCAGCGACGACGGCACTAACTATGGCTACACCTTC. Residues: CASSDDGTNYGYTF.

This clonotype was picked up many times. The chain uses TRBV20-1 and TRBJ1-5; the D is unclear. The CDR3 sequence is 14 residues long. CDR1 and CDR2 (germline): DFQATT, SNEGSKA (reference sequence). The V and J ends lost 5 bases and 6 bases respectively, with 17 bases between them. The CDR3 reads CSASQGGTGQPQHF. The CDR3, as DNA: TGCAGTGCTTCCCAAGGAGGAACGGGTCAGCCCCAGCATTTT.

This clonotype was recorded many times. J is TRBJ1-6 and V is TRBV9, with D perhaps TRBD1 (5 bases). The V and J ends lost 0 bases and 5 bases respectively, with 9 bases between them. Germline V gene lookup returns CDR1 SGDLS and CDR2 YYNGEE. The CDR3 loop spans 15 amino acids. The CDR3 is CASSVGRQNNSPLHF. The CDR3 DNA reads as TGTGCCAGCAGCGTAGGACGACAGAATAATTCACCCCTCCACTTT.

This clonotype was seen at least ten times. The chain recombines TRBV6-1 with TRBJ2-5, with D possibly TRBD1 on 5 matching bases. CDR1 and CDR2 from the germline V gene are MNHNS and SASEGT. Trimming removed 2 bases from V and 3 bases from J, with 7 bases in between. This CDR3 contains 13 residues. The CDR3 reads CASSEMTEETQYF. The CDR3 nucleotides read TGTGCCAGCAGTGAAATGACAGAAGAGACCCAGTACTTC.

This clonotype came up many times. The rearrangement links TRBV20-1 to TRBJ1-3; D is perhaps TRBD1 (5 bases). Germline CDR1 and CDR2: DFQATT and SNEGSKA (reference sequence). The CDR3 is made up of 13 amino acids. The ends were cut back, 6 bases at V and 2 bases at J, with 11 bases in the middle. The CDR3 DNA sequence: TGCAGTGCGAGCCGGGGGGCTGGAAACACCATATATTTT. It translates to CSASRGAGNTIYF.

This clonotype was seen at least ten times. The chain has TRBV6-6 and TRBJ2-7, with 10 nucleotides matching TRBD2. Unmatched junction bases numbered 11, after V lost 5 bases and J lost 4 bases. Germline V gene lookup returns CDR1 MNHNY and CDR2 SVGAGI (reference sequence). The CDR3 covers 16 residues. This CDR3 reads CASSPSPSTSGYEQYF. Written as DNA, the CDR3 is TGTGCCAGCAGTCCGTCCCCCTCGACTAGCGGGTACGAGCAGTACTTC.

This clonotype was picked up many times. The gene calls are TRBV6-4 and TRBJ2-3, with 9 bases matching TRBD2. The V gene's germline CDR1 is MRHNA and CDR2 SNTAGT. With V trimmed by 4 bases and J by 0 bases, 5 bases remained unmatched. This CDR3 region has 16 residues. In nucleotides, the CDR3 is TGTGCCAGCAGTGTTAATAGCGGGGGAAGCACAGATACGCAGTATTTT. Amino acid sequence: CASSVNSGGSTDTQYF.

There are many counts of this clonotype. V gene TRBV20-1 combines with J gene TRBJ2-3; 8 bases line up with TRBD2. Germline trimming cut 1 base from V and 7 bases from J; bases unmatched to any gene: 7. The CDR3 covers 14 residues. Germline V gene sequence: CDR1 DFQATT, CDR2 SNEGSKA (reference sequence). The CDR3 DNA is TGCAGTGCTAGAGGGGCGGGGGGATATAATACGCAGTATTTT. Protein: CSARGAGGYNTQYF.

This clonotype was observed many times. The V and J genes are TRBV7-2 and TRBJ1-1; D ambiguous. Trimming left V 7 bases short and J 0 bases short, with 15 bases between. CDR1 is SGHTA and CDR2 is FQGNSA in the germline V gene. The CDR3 length is 15 residues. The CDR3 protein is CASKARFPMNTEAFF. The CDR3 DNA reads TGTGCCAGCAAAGCGCGCTTCCCCATGAACACTGAAGCTTTCTTT.